A selection of T cell receptor beta chains follows, all from one sample in a study of STAT5B mutations in CD4+ large granular lymphocyte leukemia. The repertoire was sequenced with immunoSEQ multiplex PCR; TCRdb's copy has only in-frame clones and lacks some. The data contain over 30,000 clones, 87% of them singletons. The sequencing input was CD4+ T cells from blood buffy coats. The receptors originated from a human donor in good health. The CDR3 runs from the conserved cysteine through the conserved F or W. The D gene is left open where the match is weak. Not every row has a clone size; where given, it reads once, few, many or a size class.

D gene: TRBD1
J gene: TRBJ2-5
V gene: TRBV2
clone size: once
CDR3 protein: CASSSITGGGETQYF
CDR3 DNA: TGTGCCAGCAGTTCTATAACAGGGGGCGGGGAGACCCAGTACTTC

D gene: NA
J gene: TRBJ2-7
V gene: TRBV11-3
clone size: NA
CDR3 protein: CASSLVVWEQTYEQYF
CDR3 DNA: TGTGCCAGCAGCTTAGTTGTCTGGGAACAAACCTACGAGCAGTACTTC

D gene: TRBD1
J gene: TRBJ2-3
V gene: TRBV7-3
clone size: medium-sized
CDR3 protein: CASSLRDRGRLESSTDTQYF
CDR3 DNA: TGTGCCAGCAGCTTAAGGGACAGGGGGCGGCTAGAGAGTAGCACAGATACGCAGTATTTT

D gene: NA
J gene: TRBJ2-5
V gene: TRBV6-6
clone size: once
CDR3 protein: CASSSRQTQETQYF
CDR3 DNA: TGTGCCAGCAGTTCGCGACAGACCCAAGAGACCCAGTACTTC

D gene: TRBD2
J gene: TRBJ2-7
V gene: TRBV6-1
clone size: few
CDR3 protein: CASRQGLAYEQYF
CDR3 DNA: TGTGCCAGCAGGCAGGGACTAGCCTACGAGCAGTACTTC

D gene: NA
J gene: TRBJ2-5
V gene: TRBV13
clone size: NA
CDR3 protein: CASSARDNQETQYF
CDR3 DNA: TGTGCCAGCAGCGCCCGGGACAACCAAGAGACCCAGTACTTC

D gene: NA
J gene: TRBJ2-2
V gene: TRBV19
clone size: NA
CDR3 protein: CASSIRYTGELFF
CDR3 DNA: TGTGCCAGTAGTATCCGTTACACCGGGGAGCTGTTTTTT

D gene: NA
J gene: TRBJ1-2
V gene: TRBV4-2
clone size: NA
CDR3 protein: CASSQLPVGQDGYTF
CDR3 DNA: TGTGCCAGCAGCCAACTCCCGGTAGGGCAGGATGGCTACACCTTC

D gene: TRBD1
J gene: TRBJ2-1
V gene: TRBV5-4
clone size: NA
CDR3 protein: CASSLGTGGNEQFF
CDR3 DNA: TGTGCCAGCAGCTTGGGAACAGGGGGGAATGAGCAGTTCTTC

D gene: TRBD1
J gene: TRBJ2-1
V gene: TRBV27
clone size: NA
CDR3 protein: CASSLRLRDRSYNEQFF
CDR3 DNA: TGTGCCAGCAGTTTAAGGCTCCGGGACAGGAGCTACAATGAGCAGTTCTTC

D gene: NA
J gene: TRBJ1-3
V gene: TRBV11-2
clone size: NA
CDR3 protein: CASSLEVGLDTIYF
CDR3 DNA: TGTGCCAGCAGCTTAGAAGTAGGGTTGGACACCATATATTTT

D gene: NA
J gene: TRBJ2-7
V gene: TRBV5-6
clone size: once
CDR3 protein: CASKVTPGEQYF
CDR3 DNA: TGTGCCAGCAAGGTTACCCCAGGCGAGCAGTACTTC

D gene: TRBD1
J gene: TRBJ2-2
V gene: TRBV13
clone size: NA
CDR3 protein: CASRTGGITGELFF
CDR3 DNA: TGTGCCAGCAGGACAGGGGGTATCACCGGGGAGCTGTTTTTT

D gene: TRBD2
J gene: TRBJ2-1
V gene: TRBV5-4
clone size: NA
CDR3 protein: CASSPGTSGGNEQFF
CDR3 DNA: TGTGCCAGCAGCCCGGGGACTAGCGGGGGCAATGAGCAGTTCTTC

D gene: TRBD2
J gene: TRBJ2-1
V gene: TRBV18
clone size: NA
CDR3 protein: CASSPNLAGASDEQFF
CDR3 DNA: TGTGCCAGCTCACCCAATCTAGCGGGAGCGTCGGATGAGCAGTTCTTC

D gene: TRBD2
J gene: TRBJ2-4
V gene: TRBV19
clone size: NA
CDR3 protein: CASSPLGLAGVKNIQYF
CDR3 DNA: TGTGCCTCTAGCCCCTTGGGACTAGCGGGGGTCAAAAACATTCAGTACTTC

D gene: NA
J gene: TRBJ1-2
V gene: TRBV28
clone size: once
CDR3 protein: CASSLLRYGYTF
CDR3 DNA: TGTGCCAGCAGTTTACTCCGTTATGGCTACACCTTC

D gene: NA
J gene: TRBJ1-1
V gene: TRBV28
clone size: NA
CDR3 protein: CASRTGKLGAFF
CDR3 DNA: TGTGCCAGCAGGACAGGAAAACTCGGGGCTTTCTTT

D gene: NA
J gene: TRBJ2-5
V gene: TRBV6-5
clone size: NA
CDR3 protein: CASSYNSMRGETQYF
CDR3 DNA: TGTGCCAGCAGTTACAATAGTATGAGAGGAGAGACCCAGTACTTC